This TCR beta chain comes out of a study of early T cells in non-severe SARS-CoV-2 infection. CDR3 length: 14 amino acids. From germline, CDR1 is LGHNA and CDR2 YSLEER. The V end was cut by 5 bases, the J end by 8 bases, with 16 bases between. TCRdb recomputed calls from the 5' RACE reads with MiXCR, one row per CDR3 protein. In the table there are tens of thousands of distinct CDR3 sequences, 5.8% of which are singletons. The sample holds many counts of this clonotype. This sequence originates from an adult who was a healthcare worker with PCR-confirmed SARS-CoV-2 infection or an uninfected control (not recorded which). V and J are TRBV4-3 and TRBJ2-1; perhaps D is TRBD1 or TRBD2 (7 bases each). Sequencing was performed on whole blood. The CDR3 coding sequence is TGCGCCAGCAGCATACGACAGGGAGGGGATGAGCAGTTCTTC. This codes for CASSIRQGGDEQFF.